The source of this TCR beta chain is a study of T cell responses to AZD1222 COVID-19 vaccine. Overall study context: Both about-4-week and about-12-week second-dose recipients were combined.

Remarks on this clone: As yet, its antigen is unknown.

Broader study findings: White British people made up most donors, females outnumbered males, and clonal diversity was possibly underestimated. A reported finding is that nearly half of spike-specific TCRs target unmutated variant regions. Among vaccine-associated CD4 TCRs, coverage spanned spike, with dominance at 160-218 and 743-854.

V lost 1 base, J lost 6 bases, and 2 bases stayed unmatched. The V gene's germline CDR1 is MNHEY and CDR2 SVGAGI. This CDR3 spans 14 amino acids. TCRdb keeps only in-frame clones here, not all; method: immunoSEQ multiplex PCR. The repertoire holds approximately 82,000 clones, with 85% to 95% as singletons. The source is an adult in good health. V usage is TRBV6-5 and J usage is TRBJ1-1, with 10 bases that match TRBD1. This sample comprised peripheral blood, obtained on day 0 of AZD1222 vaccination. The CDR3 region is CASSYWDRGSEAFF. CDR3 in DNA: TGTGCCAGCAGTTACTGGGACAGGGGTTCTGAAGCTTTCTTT.